This is a list of T cell receptor beta chains from one sample in a study of T cell clonotyping in hematopoietic cell transplantation. The method was immunoSEQ multiplex PCR; TCRdb's version includes in-frame clones alone and lacks a portion of them. The repertoire has tens of thousands of clones, 85% to 95% of them found once; the top ten carry roughly 0.85%. The material sequenced was peripheral blood mononuclear cells. The receptors derive from a woman aged 45 to 65 in good health. Some clones in this sample may be carry-over from other donors' samples. Both conserved end residues are part of each CDR3. D genes are given only for firm matches. Some rows have no size entry. The others give once, few or many, or a class for an expanded clone.

TRBJ2-5,TRBV6-1,.,.,TGTGCCAGCAGTCCCACTAGTGAAGAGACCCAGTACTTC,CASSPTSEETQYF
TRBJ2-7,TRBV11-2,.,.,TGTGCCAGCAGCCCATGGAAAGGTAAACAACACTACGAGCAGTACTTC,CASSPWKGKQHYEQYF
TRBJ1-2,TRBV14,TRBD1,.,TGTGCCAGCAGCCAAAGTGGACAGGGAGTTCATGGCTACACCTTC,CASSQSGQGVHGYTF
TRBJ2-2,TRBV6-1,.,.,TGTGCCAGCAGTGGCCGGGGGAACACCGGGGAGCTGTTTTTT,CASSGRGNTGELFF
TRBJ1-2,TRBV19,TRBD1,.,TGTGCCAGTAGTAACGGACAGGGAGTTGGCTACACCTTC,CASSNGQGVGYTF
TRBJ2-7,TRBV7-8,.,.,TGTGCCAGCAGCCCCCGCCTCTCCTACGAGCAGTACTTC,CASSPRLSYEQYF
TRBJ2-5,TRBV5-1,TRBD2,once,TGCGCCAGCAGTGAGCTAGCGGGGGGTGAGACCCAGTACTTC,CASSELAGGETQYF
TRBJ1-2,TRBV2,.,.,TGTGCCAGCAGGACAGACCCTAACTATGGCTACACCTTC,CASRTDPNYGYTF
TRBJ2-7,TRBV7-2,TRBD2,.,TGTGCCAGCAGCCGAACTAGCGGCCCCTACGAGCAGTACTTC,CASSRTSGPYEQYF
TRBJ1-4,TRBV28,.,.,TGTGCCAGCAGTTTTGTCAATGAAAAACTGTTTTTT,CASSFVNEKLFF
TRBJ1-5,TRBV7-9,TRBD1,.,TGTGCCAGCAGCCCGGATGACAGGGGGAGCAATCAGCCCCAGCATTTT,CASSPDDRGSNQPQHF
TRBJ1-1,TRBV7-9,.,.,TGTGCCAGCAGCTTAGACCAGGGAGAAGCTTTCTTT,CASSLDQGEAFF
TRBJ2-3,TRBV29-1,TRBD2,.,TGCAGCGTTGAAGATGGGCGGGGGAGCACAGATACGCAGTATTTT,CSVEDGRGSTDTQYF
TRBJ1-3,TRBV4-3,.,.,TGCGCCAGCAGCCAAGAGGCAGACTCTGGAAACACCATATATTTT,CASSQEADSGNTIYF
TRBJ2-2,TRBV6-5,TRBD1,.,TGTGCCAGCAGCCGGACAGGGAACACCGGGGAGCTGTTTTTT,CASSRTGNTGELFF
TRBJ2-2,TRBV19,.,.,TGTGCCAGTAGCCGTCCCCAGGTCGATACCGGGGAGCTGTTTTTT,CASSRPQVDTGELFF
TRBJ2-5,TRBV5-4,.,.,TGTGCCAGCAGCACAGTCCAAGAGACCCAGTACTTC,CASSTVQETQYF
TRBJ2-5,TRBV5-1,.,.,TGCGCCAGCAGCCCACCGAGGGAAGAGACCCAGTACTTC,CASSPPREETQYF
TRBJ2-1,TRBV6-5,TRBD2,.,TGTGCCAGCAGAAGGAGCGGGGGGGGCTACAATGAGCAGTTCTTC,CASRRSGGGYNEQFF
TRBJ2-1,TRBV5-1,.,.,TGCGCCAGCTCCGTACGGGAGCCCTACAATGAGCAGTTCTTC,CASSVREPYNEQFF
TRBJ2-7,TRBV4-1,TRBD1,.,TGCGCCAGCAGCCAAGTGGGACAGGGGTGGAACGAGCAGTACTTC,CASSQVGQGWNEQYF
TRBJ2-7,TRBV5-1,.,.,TGCGCCAGCAGCTTGGAAGGTTCAGGGGTGGACGAGCAGTACTTC,CASSLEGSGVDEQYF
TRBJ2-1,TRBV9,TRBD2,.,TGTGCCAGCAGCGTAGTTGGTAGCGGGGCCTACAATGAGCAGTTCTTC,CASSVVGSGAYNEQFF
TRBJ1-3,TRBV10-3,.,.,TGTGCCTCCACCGGTATGTCTGGAAACACCATATATTTT,CASTGMSGNTIYF
TRBJ2-3,TRBV5-4,.,.,TGTGCCAGCAGCTTACCAAATTTACCAGATACGCAGTATTTT,CASSLPNLPDTQYF
TRBJ2-5,TRBV2,TRBD2,.,TGTGCCAGCAGTCCCGGGACTAGGACGGGAGAGACCCAGTACTTC,CASSPGTRTGETQYF
TRBJ1-2,TRBV5-5,TRBD1,.,TGTGCCAGCAGCCTCAACAGGGGCGCTGGCTACACCTTC,CASSLNRGAGYTF
TRBJ1-2,TRBV19,.,.,TGTGCCAGTATGGCAGGCGACTATGGCTACACCTTC,CASMAGDYGYTF
TRBJ1-5,TRBV7-2,.,.,TGTGCCAGCAGCTCTGTTGGTCAGCCCCAGCATTTT,CASSSVGQPQHF
TRBJ2-3,TRBV30,.,.,TGTGCCTGGAAAGAAATAGATACGCAGTATTTT,CAWKEIDTQYF
TRBJ2-7,TRBV28,.,.,TGTGCCAGCAGTTCACAGGGTCGAGATGAGCAGTACTTC,CASSSQGRDEQYF
TRBJ2-7,TRBV5-1,TRBD1,.,TGCGCCAGCAGCACCGGGACAGCTGACTCCTACGAGCAGTACTTC,CASSTGTADSYEQYF
TRBJ2-7,TRBV6-5,TRBD2,.,TGTGCCAGCAGTTACTCGAGGACTAGCGGGGGTCACGAGCAGTACTTC,CASSYSRTSGGHEQYF
TRBJ1-1,TRBV12-5,TRBD1,.,TGTGCTAGTGGTTTGAAAGATGACAGGGTGTCGGAGGGTAACACTGAAGCTTTCTTT,CASGLKDDRVSEGNTEAFF
TRBJ1-3,TRBV6-1,TRBD1,.,TGTGCCAGCAGGCCTTCAGGGGGATTACGGAACACCATATATTTT,CASRPSGGLRNTIYF
TRBJ2-1,TRBV29-1,.,.,TGCAGCGTTGAACGACAGAATCACAATGAGCAGTTCTTC,CSVERQNHNEQFF
TRBJ1-2,TRBV27,TRBD1,.,TGTGCCAGCAGTTCGACAGGGGGCGATGGCTACACCTTC,CASSSTGGDGYTF
TRBJ1-2,TRBV5-6,.,.,TGTGCCAGCAGCTTGAGACAGACCTCACTTTATGGCTACACCTTC,CASSLRQTSLYGYTF
TRBJ2-5,TRBV7-8,.,.,TGTGCCAGCAGCTCGCTTGGGGTGCGAAGCAAAGAGACCCAGTACTTC,CASSSLGVRSKETQYF
TRBJ1-2,TRBV18,.,.,TGTGCCAGCTCACCACTCTTACCGGACAGCGGTAACTATGGCTACACCTTC,CASSPLLPDSGNYGYTF
TRBJ1-1,TRBV4-3,.,.,TGCGCCAGCAGCCAAGATGGGGGGTTTGAAGCTTTCTTT,CASSQDGGFEAFF
TRBJ1-5,TRBV19,.,.,TGTGCGAGTACCGATGGGACGGTTCTTAATCAGCCCCAGCATTTT,CASTDGTVLNQPQHF
TRBJ2-1,TRBV7-2,.,.,TGTTGGTCCGGCGGGATTAATGAGCAGTTCTTC,CWSGGINEQFF
TRBJ2-1,TRBV7-6,TRBD1,.,TGTGCCAGCAGCCATTTGACAGGGCTCAATGAGCAGTTCTTC,CASSHLTGLNEQFF
TRBJ2-7,TRBV19,TRBD2,.,TGTGCCAGTAGTATAGTGGCGGGGGAATCAGCCGAGCAGTACTTC,CASSIVAGESAEQYF
TRBJ1-2,TRBV14,TRBD1,.,TGTGCCAGCAGCCCGGGACAGGGCAGCTATGGCTACACCTTC,CASSPGQGSYGYTF
TRBJ1-2,TRBV10-3,TRBD1,.,TGTGCCATCAGTGAGTCCGACAGGGGATTCTATGGCTACACCTTC,CAISESDRGFYGYTF
TRBJ2-7,TRBV7-9,TRBD1,few,TGTGCCAGCAGCTCGACAGGGGGCCGTTACGAGCAGTACTTC,CASSSTGGRYEQYF
TRBJ1-6,TRBV14,TRBD1,.,TGTGCCAGCAGATCGACAGGGTATTCACCCCTCCACTTT,CASRSTGYSPLHF
TRBJ1-2,TRBV11-3,.,.,TGTGCCAGCAGCGGCCCGGAGGGCTATGGCTACACCTTC,CASSGPEGYGYTF
TRBJ1-2,TRBV11-1,.,.,TGTGCCAGCAGCTTGTCATATGGGATGACAGAGCACGGCTACACCTTC,CASSLSYGMTEHGYTF
TRBJ1-5,TRBV15,.,.,TGTGCCACCAGCAGAGATGGACGGAACAATCAGCCCCAGCATTTT,CATSRDGRNNQPQHF
TRBJ2-3,TRBV19,.,.,TGTGCCAGTAGTATAGGCGGGGGCACAGATACGCAGTATTTT,CASSIGGGTDTQYF
TRBJ2-5,TRBV2,TRBD1,.,TGTGCCAGCAGCCTTTTCGGGTCAGGGGGTTTAGGAGAGACCCAGTACTTC,CASSLFGSGGLGETQYF
TRBJ1-2,TRBV5-6,.,.,TGTGCCAGCAGCTTGGACAGGAACAGATATGGCTACACCTTC,CASSLDRNRYGYTF
TRBJ1-2,TRBV27,.,.,TGTGCCAGCAAAAATCGGGAGCCCTATGGCTACACCTTC,CASKNREPYGYTF
TRBJ1-4,TRBV5-4,.,.,TGTGCCAGCAGCTTGGAACCAGGGTTTAATGAAAAACTGTTTTTT,CASSLEPGFNEKLFF